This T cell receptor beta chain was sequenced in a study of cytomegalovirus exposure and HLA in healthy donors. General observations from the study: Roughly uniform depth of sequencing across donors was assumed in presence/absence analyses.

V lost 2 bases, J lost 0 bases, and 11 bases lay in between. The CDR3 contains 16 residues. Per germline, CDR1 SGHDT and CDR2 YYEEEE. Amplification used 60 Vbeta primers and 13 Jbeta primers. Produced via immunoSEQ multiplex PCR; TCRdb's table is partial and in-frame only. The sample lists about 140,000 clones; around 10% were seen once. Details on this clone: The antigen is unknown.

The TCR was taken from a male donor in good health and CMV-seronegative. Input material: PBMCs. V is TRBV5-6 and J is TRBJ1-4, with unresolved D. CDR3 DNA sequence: TGTGCCAGCAGCTTCGGAGGGTCCGCAACTAATGAAAAACTGTTTTTT. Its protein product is CASSFGGSATNEKLFF. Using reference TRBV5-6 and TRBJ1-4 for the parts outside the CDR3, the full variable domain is DAGVTQSPTHLIKTRGQQVTLRCSPKSGHDTVSWYQQALGQGPQFIFQYYEEEERQRGNFPDRFSGHQFPNYSSELNVNALLLGDSALYLCASSFGGSATNEKLFFGSGTQLSVL.